This T cell receptor beta chain comes out of a study of cytomegalovirus exposure and HLA in healthy donors. Study-wide context: Out of 300 to 500 genotyped donors, less than 90% belonged to the Caucasian-associated ancestry cluster. Overall study findings and caveats: The study designated 160 or so TCR beta chains cytomegalovirus-associated. In a later analysis, TCR association rates varied by HLA locus: DRB1 most, HLA-C fewest. Follow-up analysis later connected one missense variant in DCLRE1C with trimming of TCR beta V- and J-genes.

The length of the CDR3 is 14 residues. Germline-derived CDR1 and CDR2 are MNHEY and SVGAGI. V lost 0 bases to trimming and J lost 7 bases, with 12 bases between them. 60 Vbeta and 13 Jbeta primers were used in PCR. The data were produced by immunoSEQ multiplex PCR, yet TCRdb's version contains in-frame clones alone and is incomplete. The specimen's table records around 140,000 clones. In the case of this clone: Its target is not known.

The V call is TRBV6-5, the J call TRBJ1-2; possible D gene TRBD1, 6 bases. This TCR was recovered from a woman aged 35 to 49 in good health and CMV-seronegative. Sequencing was carried out using PBMCs. CDR3 amino acids: CASSYSGRGSGYTF. The CDR3 coding sequence is TGTGCCAGCAGTTACTCGGGCAGGGGAAGTGGCTACACCTTC.